The 18 T cell receptor beta chains below come from one sample, sequenced in a study of T cells in Graves' hyperthyroidism and ophthalmopathy. Researchers took RNA transcripts and amplified the TCR beta CDR3 regions from them. With the HTBI primer set, the TCR CDR3 went through a first round of RT-PCR. Via MiXCR, TCRdb re-called the multiplex PCR reads, giving one row per CDR3 protein. Found here are 500,000 to 650,000 distinct CDR3 sequences, 14% of them singletons; the top ten hold approximately 14%. The sample consisted of blood. The receptors here all came from a woman in her 40s with Graves' hyperthyroidism.

Many counts were recorded for this clonotype. The chain joins TRBV3-1 to TRBJ1-5; possibly TRBD1 for D (5 bases). CDR1 and CDR2 from the germline V gene are LGHDT and YNNKEL (reference sequence). Trimming left V 0 bases short and J 6 bases short, with 9 bases between. There are 14 residues in the CDR3. The CDR3 region is CASSQDQGVQPQHF. The CDR3 DNA sequence: TGTGCCAGCAGCCAAGATCAAGGGGTTCAGCCCCAGCATTTT.

This clonotype has a handful of counts. V gene TRBV12-3 or TRBV12-4 combines with J gene TRBJ2-1; D unclear. The CDR3 contains 16 residues. V gave up 6 bases and J gave up 2 bases, with 17 bases separating them. CDR3 coding DNA: TGTGCCAGCAGCTATGGCCCAGAGTTAACCTACAATGAGCAGTTCTTC. Protein sequence: CASSYGPELTYNEQFF.

This clonotype was seen many times. This chain links TRBV20-1 with TRBJ2-1; TRBD2 aligns across 14 bases. After removal of 6 bases from V and 7 bases from J, the junction contained 14 bases not matched to a gene. From germline, CDR1 is DFQATT and CDR2 SNEGSKA (reference sequence). The CDR3 consists of 17 residues. DNA for the CDR3: TGCAGTGCGTCCAGGGTGACGGGACTAGCGGGAGAGAATGAGCAGTTCTTC. Its protein product is CSASRVTGLAGENEQFF.

This clonotype was counted ten times or more. As DNA, the CDR3 is TGTGCCAGCAGGTCCGGGACGGCAAAAGAGACCCAGTACTTC. It translates to CASRSGTAKETQYF. J is TRBJ2-5 and V is TRBV12-3 or TRBV12-4; possibly TRBD1 or TRBD2 for D (5 bases each). V lost 6 bases, J lost 3 bases, and 14 bases lay in between. This CDR3 has 14 amino acids.

This clonotype was seen repeatedly, ten times or more. The rearrangement joins TRBV11-3 to TRBJ2-3, with a possible D match to TRBD1 (6 bases). V lost 4 bases and J 3 bases, leaving 11 bases between the germline ends. The CDR3 has 14 amino acids. Germline V lookup: CDR1 SGHNT, CDR2 YENEEA. The CDR3 region has the DNA TGTGCCAGCAGCTCCCGACAGGCGACAGATACGCAGTATTTT. This gives the protein CASSSRQATDTQYF.

Ten or more counts support this clonotype. J is TRBJ2-1 and V is TRBV2, with TRBD1 as a possible D gene (7 bases). This CDR3 is built from 14 residues. Per germline, CDR1 SNHLY and CDR2 FYNNEI. The V end lost 9 bases, the J end lost 4 bases, and 16 bases lay between the germline ends. CDR3 protein: CASRAQGGYNEQFF. As DNA, the CDR3 is TGTGCCAGTCGCGCCCAGGGGGGTTACAATGAGCAGTTCTTC.

The V gene is TRBV19, the J gene TRBJ1-6; 10 nucleotides agree with TRBD1. After removal of 6 bases from V and 12 bases from J, the junction contained 8 bases not matched to a gene. Per the germline V gene, CDR1 is LNHDA and CDR2 is SQIVND (reference sequence). This CDR3 contains 14 residues. CDR3: CASRSGQGLGPLHF. The DNA for the CDR3 is TGTGCCAGTAGATCGGGACAGGGGTTGGGACCCCTCCACTTT.

The table lists this clonotype with many counts. The chain uses TRBV12-3 or TRBV12-4 and TRBJ1-1, with D unresolved. Trimming pared 1 base from V and 6 bases from J, leaving 6 bases between. The CDR3 runs 12 residues. Here the CDR3 DNA reads TGTGCCAGCAGTTTAGTTAGAGCTGAAGCTTTCTTT. It encodes CASSLVRAEAFF.

For this clonotype: At one boundary the junction diverges from the germline segment, which might be a read error. This chain links TRBV19 with TRBJ2-6; no reliable D call. Germline lookup yields CDR1 LNHDA and CDR2 SQIVND (reference sequence). The CDR3 is 15 amino acids. In DNA form, the CDR3 reads TGTGCCAGTACTATACTTACCTCTGGGGCCAACGTCCTGACTTTC. It is translated as CASTILTSGANVLTF.

V and J are TRBV7-3 and TRBJ2-2; D remains ambiguous. With 1 base removed from V and 8 bases from J, the gap between germline ends came to 11 bases. From germline, CDR1 is SGHTA and CDR2 FQGTGA. The CDR3 is 14 residues long. CDR3 protein: CASSLKPLGGELFF. The CDR3 nucleotides are TGTGCCAGCAGCTTAAAACCCCTCGGGGGGGAGCTGTTTTTT.

This clonotype was found many times. The chain recombines TRBV5-1 with TRBJ1-1; 9 bases are shared with TRBD1. The germline V gene encodes CDR1 SGHRS and CDR2 YFSETQ. The V segment lost 0 bases and the J segment 4 bases; nucleotides outside the gene matches: 7. This CDR3 is 16 amino acids long. CDR3: CASSLAGGQGGTEAFF. Here the CDR3 DNA reads TGCGCCAGCAGCTTGGCCGGGGGACAGGGAGGCACTGAAGCTTTCTTT.

The V gene is TRBV7-9, the J gene TRBJ2-5; D perhaps matches TRBD1 (6 bases). The V end lost 4 bases, the J end lost 2 bases, and 8 bases lay between the germline ends. This CDR3 is 13 amino acids long. CDR1 is SEHNR and CDR2 is FQNEAQ in the germline V gene (reference sequence). The CDR3 spells CASSYGQQETQYF. The CDR3 bases are TGTGCCAGCAGCTACGGACAGCAAGAGACCCAGTACTTC.

Many counts were recorded for this clonotype. The gene calls are TRBV2 and TRBJ1-3; tentatively, D is TRBD1 (6 bases). The germline CDR1 and CDR2 sequences are SNHLY and FYNNEI. Trimming removed 8 bases from V and 0 bases from J, with 17 bases in between. The CDR3 length is 16 residues. The CDR3 nucleotides are TGTGCCAGCGAGGACAGCAATCTATTCTCTGGAAACACCATATATTTT. Translated, it gives CASEDSNLFSGNTIYF.

In its sample, this clonotype was seen many times. The chain employs TRBV5-1 and TRBJ2-1; no clear D gene. CDR1 is SGHRS and CDR2 is YFSETQ in the germline V gene. V shed 2 bases and J shed 6 bases, with 12 bases lying between them. CDR3 length equals 14 residues. CDR3 sequence reads: CASSLLVPGNEQFF. The CDR3 DNA reads as TGCGCCAGCAGCTTATTAGTCCCGGGCAATGAGCAGTTCTTC.

Many counts were recorded for this clonotype. This CDR3 reads CAWSLPGSPNEQFF. The CDR3 DNA sequence: TGTGCCTGGAGTCTCCCGGGCAGCCCCAATGAGCAGTTCTTC. The V gene is TRBV30, the J gene TRBJ2-1; D call uncertain. Trimming took off 2 bases at V and 6 bases at J, with 14 bases between the two ends. Looked up from germline, CDR1 is GTSNPN and CDR2 is SVGIG (reference sequence). This CDR3 spans 14 amino acids.

This clonotype has at least ten counts. The chain couples TRBV28 to TRBJ1-3; the D is unclear. Trimming shortened V by 6 bases and J by 2 bases, and 8 bases separated the two germline ends. Germline values: CDR1 MDHEN, CDR2 SYDVKM. This CDR3 spans 13 amino acids. DNA for the CDR3: TGTGCCAGCAGGGCCAGCACTGGAAACACCATATATTTT. This codes for CASRASTGNTIYF.

This clonotype was counted between two and nine times. The rearrangement links TRBV24-1 to TRBJ2-5; D perhaps matches TRBD2 (6 bases). The CDR3 is made up of 15 amino acids. Trimming removed 4 bases from V and 2 bases from J, with 13 bases in between. Germline assignment: CDR1 KGHDR and CDR2 SFDVKD. In DNA form, the CDR3 reads TGTGCCACCAGTGACTCCGGGACTTTTCAAGAGACCCAGTACTTC. The encoded protein is CATSDSGTFQETQYF.

Regarding this clonotype: A much larger clone differs by one base, so this may be a read error. This chain uses TRBV5-1 with TRBJ2-3; TRBD2 agrees at 7 bases. This CDR3 spans 15 amino acids. Looked up from germline, CDR1 is SGHRS and CDR2 is YFSETQ. The CDR3 spells CVSSLGRAVADTQYF. CDR3 nucleotide sequence: TGCGTCAGCAGCTTAGGGAGGGCCGTGGCAGATACGCAGTATTTT.